Listed here are 32 T cell receptor beta chains from one sample, sequenced in a study of blood T cell repertoires in COVID-19. This table comes from immunoSEQ multiplex PCR, and its TCRdb copy is limited to in-frame clones, with some not included. Of some 180,000 clones in the sample, approximately 92% were seen once. Specimen: peripheral blood. Source of these receptors: a middle-aged man with acute or convalescent COVID-19.

About this clone: Other DNA sequences in the same sample also yield this CDR3. V usage is TRBV6-2 or TRBV6-3 and J usage is TRBJ1-5, with D hard to call. Germline loops: CDR1 MNHEY, CDR2 SVGEGT. V shed 4 bases and J shed 1 base, with 8 bases lying between them. The CDR3 loop spans 14 amino acids. CDR3 sequence reads: CASSSRGSNQPQHF. CDR3 bases: TGTGCCAGCAGTTCCCGGGGAAGCAATCAGCCCCAGCATTTT.

The rearrangement links TRBV6-5 to TRBJ1-4; D gene ambiguous. The length of the CDR3 is 14 residues. Germline CDR1 reads MNHEY; CDR2 reads SVGAGI. Trimming took off 2 bases at V and 7 bases at J, with 11 bases between the two ends. The CDR3 is CASSYGSPGEKLFF. CDR3 DNA: TGTGCCAGCAGTTACGGCTCCCCAGGTGAAAAACTGTTTTTT.

The gene calls are TRBV19 and TRBJ2-5; 9 bases map to TRBD1. V lost 6 bases and J lost 1; bases outside the gene matches: 9. Germline V CDR1 and CDR2: LNHDA, SQIVND (reference sequence). The CDR3 covers 16 residues. Here the CDR3 DNA reads TGTGCCAGTAGCAGGACAGGGGAGGTGGGCCAAGAGACCCAGTACTTC. As protein: CASSRTGEVGQETQYF. Drawing the rest from reference TRBV19 and TRBJ2-5, the complete variable domain is DGGITQSPKYLFRKEGQNVTLSCEQNLNHDAMYWYRQDPGQGLRLIYYSQIVNDFQKGDIAEGYSVSREKKESFPLTVTSAQKNPTAFYLCASSRTGEVGQETQYFGPGTRLLVL.

This chain uses TRBV5-1 with TRBJ1-1; D not certain. CDR3 length equals 13 residues. V lost 5 bases and J lost 0, with 8 bases in between. Germline V gene data show CDR1 as SGHRS and CDR2 as YFSETQ. Here the CDR3 reads CASRSDLNTEAFF. In DNA, the CDR3 is TGCGCCAGCAGGTCGGACTTGAACACTGAAGCTTTCTTT.

The chain links TRBV18 to TRBJ2-5; 14 positions agree with TRBD2. The CDR3 is made up of 18 amino acids. Trimming removed 4 bases from V and 2 bases from J; junction bases left unmatched: 9. The germline CDR1 and CDR2 sequences are KGHSH and LQKENI. For the CDR3, the DNA is TGTGCCAGCTCACTGAATGGACTAGCGGGGGGCAGGCAAGAGACCCAGTACTTC. Protein product: CASSLNGLAGGRQETQYF. Combining the CDR3 with reference TRBV18 and TRBJ2-5 gives the whole variable domain NAGVMQNPRHLVRRRGQEARLRCSPMKGHSHVYWYRQLPEEGLKFMVYLQKENIIDESGMPKERFSAEFPKEGPSILRIQQVVRGDSAAYFCASSLNGLAGGRQETQYFGPGTRLLVL.

The chain combines TRBV7-2 with TRBJ1-2; no reliable D call. V dropped 4 bases and J dropped 0 bases, with 15 bases sitting between them. CDR1 and CDR2 from the germline V gene are SGHTA and FQGNSA. This CDR3 is 16 amino acids long. The CDR3 DNA sequence: TGTGCCAGCAGCTACTCTCTCCGGCGGTCTAACTATGGCTACACCTTC. The encoded protein is CASSYSLRRSNYGYTF.

The chain combines TRBV5-5 with TRBJ2-1, with a tentative D call TRBD2 (6 bases). The CDR3 consists of 13 residues. Looked up from germline, CDR1 is SGHKS and CDR2 is YYEKEE (reference sequence). Trimming stripped 3 bases from V and 8 bases from J, with 12 bases between. DNA for the CDR3: TGTGCCAGCAGCTGGGAGGTTATGCATGAGCAGTTCTTC. The encoded protein is CASSWEVMHEQFF.

The chain links TRBV5-1 to TRBJ2-7; TRBD1 matches 9 bases. CDR1 SGHRS and CDR2 YFSETQ come from the germline V gene. CDR3 length: 13 amino acids. V dropped 6 bases and J dropped 7; count of bases not matched to a gene: 8. This CDR3 is CASTGTGLWEQYF. The CDR3 DNA reads TGCGCCAGCACCGGGACAGGGCTTTGGGAGCAGTACTTC.

The chain joins TRBV6-5 to TRBJ1-5; D remains ambiguous. Per germline, CDR1 MNHEY and CDR2 SVGAGI. V gave up 11 bases and J gave up 3 bases, with 11 bases separating them. The CDR3 covers 12 residues. CDR3 in DNA: TGTGCCTCAGAGGAGAACAATCAGCCCCAGCATTTT. This translates into CASEENNQPQHF.

V usage is TRBV7-9 and J usage is TRBJ1-3, with D maybe TRBD1 (6 bases). The germline gives CDR1 SEHNR, CDR2 FQNEAQ (reference sequence). This CDR3 comprises 17 residues. Trimming took off 4 bases at V and 0 bases at J, with 16 bases between the two ends. This CDR3 reads CASSSQGRFTSGNTIYF. In DNA form, the CDR3 reads TGTGCCAGCAGCTCCCAGGGGCGGTTTACCTCTGGAAACACCATATATTTT. Filled out from reference TRBV7-9 and TRBJ1-3, the complete variable domain reads DTGVSQNPRHKITKRGQNVTFRCDPISEHNRLYWYRQTLGQGPEFLTYFQNEAQLEKSRLLSDRFSAERPKGSFSTLEIQRTEQGDSAMYLCASSSQGRFTSGNTIYFGEGSWLTVV.

J is TRBJ2-3 and V is TRBV5-4, with D possibly being TRBD1 (5 bases). This CDR3 contains 16 residues. Germline V gives CDR1 SGHNT, CDR2 YYREEE (reference sequence). Trimming shortened V by 4 bases and J by 3 bases, and 18 bases separated the two germline ends. CDR3 protein: CASSRPMGLETDTQYF. In DNA form, the CDR3 reads TGTGCCAGCAGCCGACCTATGGGGCTGGAGACAGATACGCAGTATTTT.

The chain recombines TRBV27 with TRBJ1-6; the D gene is possibly TRBD1 (6 bases). Germline V gene lookup returns CDR1 MNHEY and CDR2 SMNVEV (reference sequence). V shed 6 bases and J shed 0 bases, with 21 bases lying between them. The CDR3 runs to 19 residues. The CDR3 nucleotides are TGTGCCAGCAGCCTTAAGGGGGTATCATTAAGCTCCTATAATTCACCCCTCCACTTT. Protein sequence: CASSLKGVSLSSYNSPLHF.

The chain uses TRBV29-1 and TRBJ2-7; TRBD1 matches 7 bases. From germline, CDR1 is SQVTM and CDR2 ANQGSEA. This CDR3 is built from 11 residues. V gave up 6 bases and J gave up 8 bases; unmatched junction bases: 7. The CDR3 loop is CSVETGYKQYV. CDR3 bases: TGCAGCGTAGAGACAGGGTATAAGCAGTACGTC.

V usage is TRBV5-1 and J usage is TRBJ1-4; D possibly corresponds to TRBD1 (5 bases). The CDR3 spans 14 residues. The ends were cut back, 2 bases at V and 3 bases at J, with 8 bases in the middle. Germline V CDR1 and CDR2: SGHRS, YFSETQ. CDR3 DNA: TGCGCCAGCAGCTTTCAGGGTGCTAATGAAAAACTGTTTTTT. Protein product: CASSFQGANEKLFF.

A note on this clone: The same CDR3 can be traced to other DNA sequences in this sample. The gene calls are TRBV19 and TRBJ1-5, with 11 bases aligning to TRBD1. V dropped 9 bases and J dropped 4; count of bases not matched to a gene: 5. The CDR3 sequence is 14 residues long. From germline, CDR1 is LNHDA and CDR2 SQIVND (reference sequence). The CDR3: CASSGTGGNQPQHF. The DNA of the CDR3 is TGTGCCAGCTCCGGGACAGGGGGGAATCAGCCCCAGCATTTT.

This clone occurred a few times. The chain has TRBV6-5 and TRBJ1-1; D remains ambiguous. The germline gives CDR1 MNHEY, CDR2 SVGAGI. This CDR3 has 13 residues. V gave up 1 base and J gave up 3 bases, with 6 bases separating them. The CDR3 loop reads CASSYFGDTEAFF. The CDR3 DNA follows: TGTGCCAGCAGTTACTTCGGGGACACTGAAGCTTTCTTT.

V usage is TRBV6-5 and J usage is TRBJ2-3, with D unclear. The germline V and J ends were trimmed by 7 bases and 1 base, with 9 bases remaining between them. This CDR3 has 13 amino acids. The germline gives CDR1 MNHEY, CDR2 SVGAGI. The CDR3 DNA reads TGTGCCAGCACCCCCGGTGGCACAGATACGCAGTATTTT. As protein: CASTPGGTDTQYF.

V is TRBV11-2 and J is TRBJ2-3; D possibly corresponds to TRBD1 (6 bases). There are 15 residues in the CDR3. Germline V gene lookup returns CDR1 SGHAT and CDR2 FQNNGV. The ends were cut back, 2 bases at V and 3 bases at J, with 12 bases in the middle. CDR3: CASSLQDSRTDTQYF. The CDR3 DNA follows: TGTGCCAGCAGCTTACAGGACAGTAGGACAGATACGCAGTATTTT.

The V gene is TRBV5-4, the J gene TRBJ1-1; 8 bases line up with TRBD1. J lost 4 bases, V lost 0 bases, and 5 bases had no gene match. Per the germline V gene, CDR1 is SGHNT and CDR2 is YYREEE (reference sequence). The CDR3 totals 15 residues. This CDR3 is CASSLGAGGGTEAFF. The DNA of the CDR3 is TGTGCCAGCAGCTTGGGGGCAGGGGGCGGCACTGAAGCTTTCTTT.

The V and J genes are TRBV11-2 and TRBJ2-5; D perhaps matches TRBD1 (5 bases). Between the trimmed V and J ends, which lost 4 bases and 6 bases, there was a span of 18 bases. The CDR3 contains 15 residues. Germline CDR1 is SGHAT and CDR2 is FQNNGV. The CDR3 loop reads CASSSRVGDGKTQYF. CDR3 DNA: TGTGCCAGCAGCTCCCGAGTAGGGGATGGAAAGACCCAGTACTTC.

The chain employs TRBV5-1 and TRBJ2-7; D perhaps matches TRBD2 (6 bases). Germline lookup yields CDR1 SGHRS and CDR2 YFSETQ. The V end lost 4 bases, the J end lost 6 bases, and 17 bases lay between the germline ends. CDR3 length: 14 amino acids. The CDR3 is CASSGADGSPEQYF. The CDR3 DNA is TGCGCCAGCAGCGGGGCGGACGGGAGCCCCGAGCAGTACTTC.

The V call is TRBV5-8, the J call TRBJ2-2; a possible D gene is TRBD2 (6 bases). The CDR3 spans 16 residues. The V gene lost 2 bases and the J gene lost 0 bases, with 11 bases spanning the gap. CDR1 and CDR2 (germline): SGHTS, YDEGEE. The CDR3 protein is CASSFRPGANTGELFF. The CDR3 DNA reads as TGTGCCAGCAGCTTTAGGCCGGGGGCGAACACCGGGGAGCTGTTTTTT. The whole variable domain, filled in from reference TRBV5-8 and TRBJ2-2, reads EAGVTQSPTHLIKTRGQQATLRCSPISGHTSVYWYQQALGLGLQFLLWYDEGEERNRGNFPPRFSGRQFPNYSSELNVNALELEDSALYLCASSFRPGANTGELFFGEGSRLTVL.

The gene calls are TRBV5-7 and TRBJ2-3, with TRBD2 as a possible D gene (6 bases). TRBV5-7 is reported as an ORF; its role is uncertain. CDR3 length: 14 amino acids. V was pared by 4 bases and J by 4 bases, with 13 bases between. Here the CDR3 DNA reads TGTGCCAGCAGCCTCCGACGCGGGGCAGATACGCAGTATTTT. This gives the protein CASSLRRGADTQYF.

The chain has TRBV6-2 or TRBV6-3 and TRBJ1-2; perhaps TRBD1 as D (6 bases). Trimming pared 2 bases from V and 6 bases from J, leaving 22 bases between. The CDR3 is made up of 17 amino acids. Looked up from germline, CDR1 is MNHEY and CDR2 is SVGEGT. Written as DNA, the CDR3 is TGTGCCAGCAGTTACCCTGAGGCTGACAGGCGAAGAGATGGCTACACCTTC. Amino acid sequence: CASSYPEADRRRDGYTF.

The rearrangement links TRBV27 to TRBJ2-7; 10 positions agree with TRBD2. The CDR3 length is 15 residues. Germline V gives CDR1 MNHEY, CDR2 SMNVEV (reference sequence). The trim removed 6 bases at V and 0 bases at J, leaving 5 bases unmatched. CDR3 DNA: TGTGCCAGCAGCCTAAAGCGGGAGGGCTCCTACGAGCAGTACTTC. The encoded protein is CASSLKREGSYEQYF.

V and J are TRBV7-6 and TRBJ2-3, with TRBD1 matching over 11 bases. The length of the CDR3 is 15 residues. Germline loops: CDR1 SGHVS, CDR2 FNYEAQ. The trim removed 3 bases at V and 6 bases at J, leaving 5 bases unmatched. CDR3 DNA sequence: TGTGCCAGCAGCTTTGGGACAGGGGGTTATGATACGCAGTATTTT. This encodes CASSFGTGGYDTQYF.

This chain joins TRBV24-1 and TRBJ2-3, with 7 bases lining up with TRBD2. With V trimmed by 8 bases and J by 1 base, 8 bases remained unmatched. Germline CDR1 KGHDR, CDR2 SFDVKD. This CDR3 region has 15 residues. CDR3 nucleotide sequence: TGTGCCACCAAGGATGCGGGAGCGGGCACAGATACGCAGTATTTT. Its protein product is CATKDAGAGTDTQYF.

The chain is built from TRBV7-8 and TRBJ2-7, with 8 nucleotides matching TRBD1. The CDR3 loop spans 15 amino acids. Per germline, CDR1 SGHVS and CDR2 FQNEAQ. With 9 bases clipped from V and 4 bases from J, the junction kept 14 bases outside the gene matches. The CDR3 DNA is TGTGCCAGTAAAAAGTATCAGGGGGCCTTGTACGAGCAGTACTTC. Translation gives CASKKYQGALYEQYF.

The chain uses TRBV12-5 and TRBJ2-2, with 8 bases aligning to TRBD1. The CDR3 sequence is 15 residues long. V lost 1 base to trimming and J lost 4 bases; unmatched junction nucleotides: 2. Germline loops: CDR1 LGHNT, CDR2 FRNRAP. The CDR3 DNA reads as TGTGCTAGTGGTTTGGGGACAGGGAGCACCGGGGAGCTGTTTTTT. Encoded protein: CASGLGTGSTGELFF.

J is TRBJ1-1 and V is TRBV29-1; D perhaps matches TRBD1 (6 bases). Germline V gene sequence: CDR1 SQVTM, CDR2 ANQGSEA. Trimming removed 0 bases from V and 4 bases from J, with 15 bases in between. The CDR3 runs 15 residues. The CDR3 sequence is CSVEDRAGVSTEAFF. The DNA for the CDR3 is TGCAGCGTTGAAGATCGGGCAGGGGTTAGCACTGAAGCTTTCTTT.

The chain employs TRBV7-6 and TRBJ2-7, with TRBD1 as a possible D gene (6 bases). CDR3 length: 19 amino acids. Trimming shortened V by 3 bases and J by 0 bases, and 24 bases separated the two germline ends. Germline lookup yields CDR1 SGHVS and CDR2 FNYEAQ. CDR3 bases: TGTGCCAGCAGCTTTAACGGACAGAGACACCCAATCAGCTCCTACGAGCAGTACTTC. It yields the protein CASSFNGQRHPISSYEQYF.

This chain connects TRBV28 to TRBJ1-2; 10 bases match TRBD1. V shed 8 bases, J shed 6 bases, and the junction held 9 bases outside the gene matches. In germline, CDR1 is MDHEN, CDR2 SYDVKM. The CDR3 length is 14 residues. The CDR3 loop reads CASRGQGSGDGYTF. The DNA for the CDR3 is TGTGCCAGCCGGGGACAGGGGTCGGGGGATGGCTACACCTTC.